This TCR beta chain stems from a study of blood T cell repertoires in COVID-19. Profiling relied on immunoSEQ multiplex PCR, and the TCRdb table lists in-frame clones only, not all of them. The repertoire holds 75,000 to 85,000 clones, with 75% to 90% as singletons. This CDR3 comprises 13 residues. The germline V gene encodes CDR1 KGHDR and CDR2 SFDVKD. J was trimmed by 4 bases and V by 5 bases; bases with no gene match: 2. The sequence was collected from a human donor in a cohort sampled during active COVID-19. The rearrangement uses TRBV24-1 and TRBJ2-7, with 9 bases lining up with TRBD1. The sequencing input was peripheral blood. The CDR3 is CATSAGQGYEQYF. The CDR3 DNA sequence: TGTGCCACCAGTGCCGGACAGGGGTACGAGCAGTACTTC.